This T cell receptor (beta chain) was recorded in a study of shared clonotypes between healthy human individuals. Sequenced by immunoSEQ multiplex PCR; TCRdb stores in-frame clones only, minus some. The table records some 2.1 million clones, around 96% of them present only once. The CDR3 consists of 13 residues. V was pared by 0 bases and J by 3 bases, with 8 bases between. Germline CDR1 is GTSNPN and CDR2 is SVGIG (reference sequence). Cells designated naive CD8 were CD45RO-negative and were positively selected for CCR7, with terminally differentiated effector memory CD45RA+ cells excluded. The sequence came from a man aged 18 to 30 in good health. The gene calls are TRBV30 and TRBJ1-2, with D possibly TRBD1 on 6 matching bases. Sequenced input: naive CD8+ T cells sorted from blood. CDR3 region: CAWSVQGYYGYTF. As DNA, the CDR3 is TGTGCCTGGAGTGTACAGGGTTACTATGGCTACACCTTC.